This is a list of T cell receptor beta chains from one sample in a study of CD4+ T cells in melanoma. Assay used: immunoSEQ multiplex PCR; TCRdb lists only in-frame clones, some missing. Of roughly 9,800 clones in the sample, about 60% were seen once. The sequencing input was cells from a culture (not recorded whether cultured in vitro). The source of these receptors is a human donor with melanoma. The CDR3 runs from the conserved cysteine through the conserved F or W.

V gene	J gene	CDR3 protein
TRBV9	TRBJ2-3	CASSVVGTGSATQYF
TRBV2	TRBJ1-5	CASSRSGWMQPQHF
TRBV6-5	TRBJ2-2	CASSYGYRGGAGELFF
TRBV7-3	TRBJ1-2	CASSLIGTDGYTF
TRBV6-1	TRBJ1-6	CASSELAGRINSPLHF
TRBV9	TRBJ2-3	CASSVERMTDTQYF
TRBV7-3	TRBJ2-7	CASSSYLTPYEQYF
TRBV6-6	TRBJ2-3	CASRLAGSTQYF
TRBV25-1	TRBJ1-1	CASSGSNTEAFF
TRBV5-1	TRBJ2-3	CASRLAGGDNTQYF
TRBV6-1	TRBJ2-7	CASSSGVFEQYF
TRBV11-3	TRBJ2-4	CASSLGGQGKNIQYF
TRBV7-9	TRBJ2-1	CASSSRTSFLYNEQFF
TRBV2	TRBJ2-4	CASSPDRSSAKNIQYF
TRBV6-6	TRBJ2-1	CASRYDGDRGEQFF
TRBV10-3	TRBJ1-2	CAISEVRLGRDSYYGYTF
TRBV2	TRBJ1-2	CASSPQGSYTF
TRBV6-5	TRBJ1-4	CASSFGTPNEKLFF
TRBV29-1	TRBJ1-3	CSVRTAGNTIYF
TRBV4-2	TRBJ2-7	CASSPQTGEQYF
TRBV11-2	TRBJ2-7	CASSSLRQGSYEQYF
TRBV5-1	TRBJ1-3	CASSLGTTGAGNTIYF
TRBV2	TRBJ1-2	CASMLDLRPRGYTF
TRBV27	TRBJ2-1	CACKRGRTYNEQFF
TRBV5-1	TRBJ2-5	CASGVNGDEGTQYF
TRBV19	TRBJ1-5	CASMVRGVGGSNQPQHF
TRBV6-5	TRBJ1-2	CASSSGDTNYGYTF
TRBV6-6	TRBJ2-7	CASSKGTGGYEQYF
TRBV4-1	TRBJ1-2	CASSHAAGTEPYSYGYTF
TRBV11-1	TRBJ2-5	CASSLTGPPAETQYF
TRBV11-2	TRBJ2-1	CASRRRGNSYNEQFF
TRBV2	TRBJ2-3	CASIRATDTQYF
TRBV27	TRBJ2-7	CASSPGPQPPYEQYF
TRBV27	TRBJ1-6	CASGDARSPLHF
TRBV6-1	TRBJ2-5	CASSDVWGVETQYF
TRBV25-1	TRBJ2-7	CASRGTGTYEQYF
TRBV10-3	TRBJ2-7	CASMGAEYEQYF
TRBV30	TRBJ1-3	CAWSAGNTIYF
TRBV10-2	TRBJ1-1	CASSPGNTEAFF
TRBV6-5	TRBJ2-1	CASSGGYNEQFF
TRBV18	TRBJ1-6	CASSPTGGDSPLHF
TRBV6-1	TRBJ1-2	CASSLTGYYGYTF
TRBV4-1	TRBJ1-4	CASSHRRAATNEKLFF
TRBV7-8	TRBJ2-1	CASRIGTVNNEQFF
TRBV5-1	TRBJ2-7	CASSRTSGDSYEQYF
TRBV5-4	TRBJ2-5	CASRVAGIEETQYF
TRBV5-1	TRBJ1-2	CASSLTGVGGYTF
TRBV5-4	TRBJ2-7	CASSLFQGASYEQYF
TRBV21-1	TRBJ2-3	CASSKKERGNNTDTQYF
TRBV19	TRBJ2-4	CASSIVWDELAKNIQYF
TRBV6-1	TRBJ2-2	CAAARTGRLRGELFF
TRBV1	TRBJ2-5	CTSSQVRPDFVRCETQYF